The T cell receptor (beta chain) described here comes from a study of human T cells and chemical hapten exposure. From whole blood left unfractionated, total RNA was extracted. The CDR3 is 13 residues long. The V gene's germline CDR1 is SEHNR and CDR2 FQNEAQ (reference sequence). V dropped 2 bases and J dropped 4 bases, with 9 bases sitting between them. Worth noting for this clonotype: A much larger clone is a single base away; this may be a read error.

One entry per CDR3 protein results from TCRdb running MiXCR on the 5' RACE reads. Of 70,000 to 85,000 distinct CDR3 sequences listed, approximately 15% were seen once; the top ten hold about 6.8%. The TCR was taken from a female donor in good health. This chain joins TRBV7-9 and TRBJ2-7; D not resolved. This chain's CDR3 is CASSLSQGYEQYF. The CDR3 nucleotides read TGTGCCAGCAGCTTATCACAAGGTTACGAGCAGTACTTC.